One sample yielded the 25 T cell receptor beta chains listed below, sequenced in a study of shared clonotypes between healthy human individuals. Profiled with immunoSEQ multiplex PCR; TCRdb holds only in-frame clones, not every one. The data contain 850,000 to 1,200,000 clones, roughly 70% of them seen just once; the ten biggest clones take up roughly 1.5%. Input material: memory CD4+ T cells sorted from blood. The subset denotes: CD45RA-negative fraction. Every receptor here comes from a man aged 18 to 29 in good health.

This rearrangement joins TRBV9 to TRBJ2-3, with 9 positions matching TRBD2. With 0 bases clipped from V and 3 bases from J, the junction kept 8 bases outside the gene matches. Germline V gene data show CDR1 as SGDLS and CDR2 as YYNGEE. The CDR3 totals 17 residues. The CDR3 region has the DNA TGTGCCAGCAGCGTAGGATCGGCGGGAGGGTTGACAGATACGCAGTATTTT. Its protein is CASSVGSAGGLTDTQYF.

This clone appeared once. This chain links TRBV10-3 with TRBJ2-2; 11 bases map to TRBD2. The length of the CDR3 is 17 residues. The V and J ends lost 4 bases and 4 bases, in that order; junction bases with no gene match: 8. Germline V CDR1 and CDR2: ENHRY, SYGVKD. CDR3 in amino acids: CAISGVAGGTGTGELFF. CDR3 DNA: TGTGCCATCAGTGGTGTAGCGGGAGGGACGGGCACCGGGGAGCTGTTTTTT.

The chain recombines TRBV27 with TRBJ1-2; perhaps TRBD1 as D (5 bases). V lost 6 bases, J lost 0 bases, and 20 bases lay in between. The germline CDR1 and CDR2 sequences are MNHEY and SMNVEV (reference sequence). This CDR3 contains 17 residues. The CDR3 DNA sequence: TGTGCCAGCAGCCTGGGAGGGACGTTATCAGCTAACTATGGCTACACCTTC. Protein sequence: CASSLGGTLSANYGYTF.

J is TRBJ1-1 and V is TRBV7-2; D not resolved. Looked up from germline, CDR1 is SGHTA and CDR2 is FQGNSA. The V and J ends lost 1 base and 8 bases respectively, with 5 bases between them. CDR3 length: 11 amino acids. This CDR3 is CASSLGLEAFF. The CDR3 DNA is TGTGCCAGCAGCTTAGGGTTAGAAGCTTTCTTT.

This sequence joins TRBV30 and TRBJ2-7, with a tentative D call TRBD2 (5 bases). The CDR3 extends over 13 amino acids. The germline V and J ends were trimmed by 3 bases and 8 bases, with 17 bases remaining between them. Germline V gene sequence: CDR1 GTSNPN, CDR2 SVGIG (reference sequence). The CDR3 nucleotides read TGTGCCTGGAGCCCGGGCCCGGCTAGCAAGCAGTACTTC. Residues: CAWSPGPASKQYF.

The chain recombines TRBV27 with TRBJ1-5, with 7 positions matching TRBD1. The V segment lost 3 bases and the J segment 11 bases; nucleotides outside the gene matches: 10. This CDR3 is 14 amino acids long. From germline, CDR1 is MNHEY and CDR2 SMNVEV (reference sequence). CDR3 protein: CASSFRDGQGAQHF. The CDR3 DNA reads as TGTGCCAGCAGTTTCCGTGACGGGCAGGGGGCCCAGCATTTT.

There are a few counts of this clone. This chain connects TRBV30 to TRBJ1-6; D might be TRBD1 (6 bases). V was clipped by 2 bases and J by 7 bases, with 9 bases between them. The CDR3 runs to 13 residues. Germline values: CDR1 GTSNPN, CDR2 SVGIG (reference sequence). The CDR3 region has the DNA TGTGCCTGGAGTCAGGGGAAAAATTCACCCCTCCACTTT. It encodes CAWSQGKNSPLHF.

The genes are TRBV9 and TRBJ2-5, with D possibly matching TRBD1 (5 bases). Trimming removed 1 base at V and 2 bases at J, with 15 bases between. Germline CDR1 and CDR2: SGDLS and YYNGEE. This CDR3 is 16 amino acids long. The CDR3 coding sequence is TGTGCCAGCAGCGTATTGGGGCAGGGTAAACAAGAGACCCAGTACTTC. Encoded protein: CASSVLGQGKQETQYF.

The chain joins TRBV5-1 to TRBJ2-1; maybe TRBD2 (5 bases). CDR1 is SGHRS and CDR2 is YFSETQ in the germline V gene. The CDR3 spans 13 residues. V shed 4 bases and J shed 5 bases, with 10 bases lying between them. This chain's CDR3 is CASSVGLDNEQFF. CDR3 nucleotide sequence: TGCGCCAGCAGCGTAGGACTGGACAATGAGCAGTTCTTC.

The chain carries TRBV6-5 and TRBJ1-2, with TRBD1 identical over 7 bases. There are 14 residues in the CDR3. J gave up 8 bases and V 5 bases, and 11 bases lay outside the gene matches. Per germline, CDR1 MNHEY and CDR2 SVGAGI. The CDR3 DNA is TGTGCCAGCAGTCTCGACAGGGACGGCGGAGGCTACACCTTC. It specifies CASSLDRDGGGYTF.

CDR3 protein: CASSPLAGNTEAFF. The CDR3 DNA follows: TGTGCCAGCAGTCCCCTGGCGGGGAACACTGAAGCTTTCTTT. The V call is TRBV6-5, the J call TRBJ1-1; no firm D call. Per the germline V gene, CDR1 is MNHEY and CDR2 is SVGAGI. V gave up 5 bases and J gave up 1 base, with 11 bases separating them. This CDR3 has 14 amino acids.

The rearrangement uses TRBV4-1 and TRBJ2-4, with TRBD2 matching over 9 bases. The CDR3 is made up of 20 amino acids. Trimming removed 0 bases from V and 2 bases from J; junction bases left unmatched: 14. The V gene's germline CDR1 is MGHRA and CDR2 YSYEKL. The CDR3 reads CASSQEGSGGLAGSKNIQYF. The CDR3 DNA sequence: TGCGCCAGCAGCCAAGAAGGTTCTGGGGGTCTAGCGGGATCCAAAAACATTCAGTACTTC.

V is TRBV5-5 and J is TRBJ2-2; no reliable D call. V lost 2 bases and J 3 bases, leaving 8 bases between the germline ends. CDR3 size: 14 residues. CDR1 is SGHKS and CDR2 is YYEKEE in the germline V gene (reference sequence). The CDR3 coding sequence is TGTGCCAGCAGCTTAGGTGGGCACACCGGGGAGCTGTTTTTT. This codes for CASSLGGHTGELFF.

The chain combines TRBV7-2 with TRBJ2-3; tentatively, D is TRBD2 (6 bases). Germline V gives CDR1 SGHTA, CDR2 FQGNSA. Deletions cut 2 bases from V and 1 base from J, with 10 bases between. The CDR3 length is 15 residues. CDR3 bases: TGTGCCAGCAGCTTATGGGCGGGACGCACAGATACGCAGTATTTT. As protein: CASSLWAGRTDTQYF.

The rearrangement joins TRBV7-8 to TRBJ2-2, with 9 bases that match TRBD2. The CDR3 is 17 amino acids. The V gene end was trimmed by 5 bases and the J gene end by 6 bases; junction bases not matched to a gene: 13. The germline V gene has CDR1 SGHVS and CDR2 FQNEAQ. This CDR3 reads CASSAAGLAMRSGELFF. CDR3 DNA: TGTGCCAGCAGCGCCGCCGGACTAGCGATGAGGTCCGGGGAGCTGTTTTTT.

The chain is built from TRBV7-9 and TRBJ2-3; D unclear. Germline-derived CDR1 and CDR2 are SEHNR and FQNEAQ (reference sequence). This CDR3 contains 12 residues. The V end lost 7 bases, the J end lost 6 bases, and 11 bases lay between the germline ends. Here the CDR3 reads CASTFILDTQYF. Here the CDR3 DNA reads TGTGCCAGCACCTTCATTTTGGATACGCAGTATTTT.

The CDR3 reads CASSSGPGGGNTIYF. As DNA, the CDR3 is TGTGCCAGCAGTTCCGGGCCCGGGGGTGGAAACACCATATATTTT. This chain joins TRBV27 and TRBJ1-3; D possibly corresponds to TRBD1 (5 bases). Per the germline V gene, CDR1 is MNHEY and CDR2 is SMNVEV (reference sequence). The germline V and J ends were trimmed by 4 bases and 3 bases, with 13 bases remaining between them. CDR3 length: 15 residues.

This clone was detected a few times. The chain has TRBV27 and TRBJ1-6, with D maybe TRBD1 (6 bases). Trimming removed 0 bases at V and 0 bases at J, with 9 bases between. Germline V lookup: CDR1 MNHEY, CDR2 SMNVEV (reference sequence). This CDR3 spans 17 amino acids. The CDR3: CASSLSDSPSYNSPLHF. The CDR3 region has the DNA TGTGCCAGCAGTTTATCGGACAGCCCCTCCTATAATTCACCCCTCCACTTT.

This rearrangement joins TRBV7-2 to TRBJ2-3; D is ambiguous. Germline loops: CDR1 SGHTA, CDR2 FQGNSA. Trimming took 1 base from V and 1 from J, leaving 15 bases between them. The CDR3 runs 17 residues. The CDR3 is CASSLESWSFGTDTQYF. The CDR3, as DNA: TGTGCCAGCAGCTTAGAGTCTTGGAGCTTCGGCACAGATACGCAGTATTTT.

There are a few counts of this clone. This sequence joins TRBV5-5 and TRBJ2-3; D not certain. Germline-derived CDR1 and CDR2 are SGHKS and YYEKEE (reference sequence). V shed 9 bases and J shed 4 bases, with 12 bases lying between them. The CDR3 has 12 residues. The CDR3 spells CATTMNADTQYF. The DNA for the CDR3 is TGTGCCACCACGATGAACGCAGATACGCAGTATTTT.

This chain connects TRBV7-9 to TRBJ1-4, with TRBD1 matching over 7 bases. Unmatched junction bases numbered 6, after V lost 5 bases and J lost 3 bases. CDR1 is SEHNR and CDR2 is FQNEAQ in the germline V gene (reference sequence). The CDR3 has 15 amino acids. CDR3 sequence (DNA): TGTGCCAGCAGCGCTGGGGGGACAGCTAATGAAAAACTGTTTTTT. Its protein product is CASSAGGTANEKLFF.

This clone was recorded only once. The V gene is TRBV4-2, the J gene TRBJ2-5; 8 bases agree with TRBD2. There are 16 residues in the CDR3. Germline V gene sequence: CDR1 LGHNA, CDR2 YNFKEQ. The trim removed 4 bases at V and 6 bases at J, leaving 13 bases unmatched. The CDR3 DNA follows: TGTGCCAGCAGCCTTGGGGAAGCGGGGGACTTCAAGACCCAGTACTTC. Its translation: CASSLGEAGDFKTQYF.

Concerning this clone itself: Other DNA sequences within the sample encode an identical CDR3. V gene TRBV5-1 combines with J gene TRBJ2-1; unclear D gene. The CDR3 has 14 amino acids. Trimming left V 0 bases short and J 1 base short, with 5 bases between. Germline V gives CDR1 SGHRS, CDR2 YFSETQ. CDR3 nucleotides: TGCGCCAGCAGCTTGGACGGTTCCTACAATGAGCAGTTCTTC. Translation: CASSLDGSYNEQFF.

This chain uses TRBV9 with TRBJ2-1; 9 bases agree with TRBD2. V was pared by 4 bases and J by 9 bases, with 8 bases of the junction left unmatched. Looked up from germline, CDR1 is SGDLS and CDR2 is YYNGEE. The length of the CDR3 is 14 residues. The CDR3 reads CASSTLAGAGEQFF. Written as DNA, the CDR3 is TGTGCCAGCAGCACCTTAGCGGGAGCGGGTGAGCAGTTCTTC.

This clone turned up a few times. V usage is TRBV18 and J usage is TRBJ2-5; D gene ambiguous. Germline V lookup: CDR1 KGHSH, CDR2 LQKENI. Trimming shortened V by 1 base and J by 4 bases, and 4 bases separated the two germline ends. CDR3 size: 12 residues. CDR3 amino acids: CASSPQPETQYF. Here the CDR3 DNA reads TGTGCCAGCTCACCACAACCAGAGACCCAGTACTTC.